The T cell receptor (beta chain) described here comes from a study of post-analysis software for immune sequencing data. Unique molecular identifiers were present in the TCR beta cDNA libraries. One entry per CDR3 protein results from TCRdb running MiXCR on the PCR reads. The repertoire consists of hundreds of thousands of distinct CDR3 sequences, with 53% occurring once and the leading ten covering approximately 4.5%. After removal of 5 bases from V and 6 bases from J, the junction contained 6 bases not matched to a gene. Germline V CDR1 and CDR2: DFQATT, SNEGSKA (reference sequence). The CDR3 consists of 13 residues. This clonotype was picked up a small number of times. The antigen is not known. Regarding the study as a whole: With TRBV5-6, TRBV5-1 and TRBV20-1 included, about 5 TRBV segments were more frequent in patients than in controls. Multiple sclerosis was associated with a significant reduction in normalized Chao1 diversity relative to controls.

Material for sequencing was blood. The chain joins TRBV20-1 to TRBJ1-2; 10 nucleotides align to TRBD1. The TCR comes from a girl between 10 and 17 years old with multiple sclerosis. The CDR3 reads CSAVPGQGNGYTF. CDR3 bases: TGCAGTGCTGTGCCGGGACAGGGGAATGGCTACACCTTC.